This entry lists 10 T cell receptor beta chains sequenced from one sample in a study of T cell repertoires in cytomegalovirus infection. Each CDR3 protein is one row after TCRdb ran MiXCR on the reads. The sample contains around 740,000 distinct CDR3 sequences, about a third of which appear only once. Material: PBMCs. The receptors originated from a human donor in good health (CMV status not recorded). Some clones in this sample may be carry-over from other donors' samples.

This clonotype was found many times. The gene calls are TRBV7-8 and TRBJ2-3; 11 positions agree with TRBD2. The CDR3 has 19 amino acids. V lost 3 bases, J lost 0 bases, and 11 bases stayed unmatched. Per the germline V gene, CDR1 is SGHVS and CDR2 is FQNEAQ. CDR3 loop: CASSFPGTSGTISTDTQYF. CDR3 coding DNA: TGTGCCAGCAGCTTTCCCGGGACTAGCGGAACTATTAGCACAGATACGCAGTATTTT. Using reference TRBV7-8 and TRBJ2-3 for the parts outside the CDR3, the full variable domain is GAGVSQSPRYKVAKRGQDVALRCDPISGHVSLFWYQQALGQGPEFLTYFQNEAQLDKSGLPSDRFFAERPEGSVSTLKIQRTQQEDSAVYLCASSFPGTSGTISTDTQYFGPGTRLTVL.

This clonotype turned up a few times. The gene calls are TRBV12-3 or TRBV12-4 and TRBJ2-5; D unresolved. There are 15 residues in the CDR3. V shed 5 bases and J shed 5 bases, with 18 bases lying between them. CDR3 DNA sequence: TGTGCCAGCAGTCCCCCTCGACCGACTGGGGAGACCCAGTACTTC. Translating it yields CASSPPRPTGETQYF.

V and J are TRBV20-1 and TRBJ1-5; D gene uncertain. The CDR3 consists of 14 residues. Trimming pared 0 bases from V and 6 bases from J, leaving 12 bases between. CDR1 is DFQATT and CDR2 is SNEGSKA in the germline V gene (reference sequence). CDR3 sequence (DNA): TGCAGTGCTAGAGATACAGTAGAGAGTCAGCCCCAGCATTTT. Amino acid sequence: CSARDTVESQPQHF.

The CDR3 sequence is CASSKDTESYMNTEAFF. The CDR3 DNA reads as TGCGCCAGCAGCAAGGATACGGAGAGTTACATGAACACTGAAGCTTTCTTT. The V call is TRBV5-1, the J call TRBJ1-1; D call uncertain. The CDR3 extends over 17 amino acids. From germline, CDR1 is SGHRS and CDR2 YFSETQ. Trimming shortened V by 4 bases and J by 0 bases, and 19 bases separated the two germline ends.

In this sample, this clonotype turned up a few times. The genes are TRBV28 and TRBJ2-7, with 9 bases fitting TRBD2. Germline values: CDR1 MDHEN, CDR2 SYDVKM. Trimming removed 3 bases from V and 3 bases from J; junction bases left unmatched: 3. The CDR3 runs to 14 residues. The CDR3 region has the DNA TGTGCCAGCAGTTTTTCTAGCGGGAACTACGAGCAGTACTTC. Translating it yields CASSFSSGNYEQYF. The variable domain in full, completed from reference TRBV28 and TRBJ2-7, reads DVKVTQSSRYLVKRTGEKVFLECVQDMDHENMFWYRQDPGLGLRLIYFSYDVKMKEKGDIPEGYSVSREKKERFSLILESASTNQTSMYLCASSFSSGNYEQYFGPGTRLTVT.

This sequence joins TRBV12-5 and TRBJ2-5, with 9 bases identical to TRBD1. This CDR3 region has 14 residues. Germline CDR1 LGHNT, CDR2 FRNRAP. Unmatched junction bases numbered 6, after V lost 6 bases and J lost 4 bases. CDR3 sequence: CASGGDRDGETQYF. The DNA for the CDR3 is TGTGCTAGTGGCGGGGACAGGGACGGAGAGACCCAGTACTTC.

The V and J genes are TRBV7-8 and TRBJ1-2, with D possibly TRBD1 on 5 matching bases. This CDR3 comprises 11 residues. V was trimmed by 4 bases and J by 10 bases, leaving 10 bases between them. Germline V CDR1 and CDR2: SGHVS, FQNEAQ. The DNA for the CDR3 is TGTGCCAGCAGCTCGGGGCCTGACTACACCTTC. Its protein product is CASSSGPDYTF.

This clonotype has at least ten counts. The CDR3 loop is CASSYLGTGETDTQYF. CDR3 DNA: TGTGCCAGCAGTTACCTAGGGACAGGAGAAACAGATACGCAGTATTTT. The chain joins TRBV6-5 to TRBJ2-3; 8 bases are shared with TRBD1. CDR1 MNHEY and CDR2 SVGAGI come from the germline V gene. V shed 2 bases, J shed 3 bases, and the junction held 7 bases outside the gene matches. CDR3 length equals 16 residues.

Only a few counts were recorded for this clonotype. The chain employs TRBV20-1 and TRBJ1-5; perhaps TRBD1 as D (5 bases). The CDR3 loop spans 11 amino acids. Per the germline V gene, CDR1 is DFQATT and CDR2 is SNEGSKA (reference sequence). Between the trimmed V and J ends, which lost 5 bases and 11 bases, there was a span of 13 bases. In DNA form, the CDR3 reads TGCAGTGCTTTAGGGGATAAGACCCAGCATTTT. Its translation is CSALGDKTQHF.

V is TRBV28 and J is TRBJ2-5; unclear D gene. CDR1 is MDHEN and CDR2 is SYDVKM in the germline V gene. Trimming cost V 6 bases and J 7 bases, with 15 bases left between them. This CDR3 region has 13 residues. CDR3 DNA: TGTGCCAGCAGCCCGCGGACCCCGGGGACCCAGTACTTC. It encodes CASSPRTPGTQYF.